This passage covers 19 T cell receptor beta chains from one sample sequenced in a study of blood T cell repertoires in COVID-19. Sequencing was performed with immunoSEQ multiplex PCR; in TCRdb, only in-frame clones are kept and a portion is missing. The data hold approximately 220,000 clones, with over 75% observed a single time. Sequenced input: peripheral blood. These receptors were obtained from a man aged 45-65 years with acute or convalescent COVID-19.

This chain links TRBV11-2 with TRBJ1-1; a possible D gene is TRBD1 (6 bases). Germline V gene sequence: CDR1 SGHAT, CDR2 FQNNGV. V lost 5 bases, J lost 6 bases, and 22 bases lay in between. CDR3 length: 16 residues. The CDR3 region is CASSTAGTPERAEAFF. CDR3 nucleotide sequence: TGTGCCAGCAGCACAGCCGGGACACCGGAAAGAGCTGAAGCTTTCTTT.

This chain uses TRBV5-1 with TRBJ1-2, with a tentative D call TRBD1 (5 bases). CDR3 length equals 12 residues. Trimming took off 4 bases at V and 4 bases at J, with 8 bases between the two ends. CDR1 SGHRS and CDR2 YFSETQ come from the germline V gene. The CDR3 region is CASSGGGYGYTF. The CDR3 nucleotides are TGCGCCAGCAGCGGGGGAGGCTATGGCTACACCTTC. The full variable domain, rest sourced from reference TRBV5-1 and TRBJ1-2, is KAGVTQTPRYLIKTRGQQVTLSCSPISGHRSVSWYQQTPGQGLQFLFEYFSETQRNKGNFPGRFSGRQFSNSRSEMNVSTLELGDSALYLCASSGGGYGYTFGSGTRLTVV.

The V call is TRBV9, the J call TRBJ2-7; 9 bases map to TRBD2. Germline V gene sequence: CDR1 SGDLS, CDR2 YYNGEE. J gave up 0 bases and V 0 bases, and 10 bases lay outside the gene matches. The CDR3 is 18 residues long. The CDR3 coding sequence is TGTGCCAGCAGCGTAGGGGGTAGCGGGGGCCCCAGCTCCTACGAGCAGTACTTC. Its protein product is CASSVGGSGGPSSYEQYF.

This sequence joins TRBV10-3 and TRBJ2-7, with 9 bases fitting TRBD1. The germline V gene encodes CDR1 ENHRY and CDR2 SYGVKD. Trimming removed 6 bases from V and 4 bases from J; junction bases left unmatched: 4. The CDR3 runs to 13 residues. The CDR3 spells CAIRGQGWYEQYF. CDR3 nucleotides: TGTGCCATCAGGGGACAGGGTTGGTACGAGCAGTACTTC.

This clone came up once. The chain combines TRBV11-1 with TRBJ1-2, with D hard to call. Germline lookup yields CDR1 SGHAT and CDR2 FQDESV (reference sequence). V gave up 2 bases and J gave up 7 bases, with 11 bases separating them. The CDR3 runs 13 residues. The CDR3 protein is CASSLRENGGYTF. In DNA form, the CDR3 reads TGTGCCAGCAGCTTAAGAGAAAACGGTGGCTACACCTTC.

The chain combines TRBV5-1 with TRBJ2-4; TRBD2 aligns across 9 bases. The CDR3 totals 14 residues. Germline V gene sequence: CDR1 SGHRS, CDR2 YFSETQ. V dropped 0 bases and J dropped 7; count of bases not matched to a gene: 2. The CDR3 loop reads CASSLELAGNIQYF. CDR3 coding DNA: TGCGCCAGCAGCTTGGAGCTAGCGGGGAACATTCAGTACTTC. Based on the CDR3 plus reference TRBV5-1 and TRBJ2-4, the full variable domain is KAGVTQTPRYLIKTRGQQVTLSCSPISGHRSVSWYQQTPGQGLQFLFEYFSETQRNKGNFPGRFSGRQFSNSRSEMNVSTLELGDSALYLCASSLELAGNIQYFGAGTRLSVL.

The chain carries TRBV5-6 and TRBJ1-6; D might be TRBD1 (6 bases). CDR1 SGHDT and CDR2 YYEEEE come from the germline V gene. There are 16 residues in the CDR3. V gave up 3 bases and J gave up 7 bases, with 17 bases separating them. The CDR3 DNA follows: TGTGCCAGCAGCTATTTAATTACACAGGGCAATTCACCCCTCCACTTT. Residues: CASSYLITQGNSPLHF.

This chain links TRBV4-1 with TRBJ1-4; tentatively, D is TRBD1 (5 bases). The V end was cut by 1 base, the J end by 8 bases, with 17 bases between. Germline values: CDR1 MGHRA, CDR2 YSYEKL. The CDR3 has 16 amino acids. CDR3 nucleotides: TGCGCCAGCAGCCAAGCTGGTATAGGGGTGAACGAAAAACTGTTTTTT. This translates into CASSQAGIGVNEKLFF.

This sequence joins TRBV19 and TRBJ2-5; D possibly corresponds to TRBD1 (6 bases). This CDR3 has 15 amino acids. The germline CDR1 and CDR2 sequences are LNHDA and SQIVND (reference sequence). Trimming took off 5 bases at V and 4 bases at J, with 17 bases between the two ends. The CDR3: CASSGSKTGRETQYF. CDR3 coding DNA: TGTGCCAGTAGTGGTTCTAAGACAGGTCGAGAGACCCAGTACTTC.

Worth noting for this clone: The same CDR3 is also encoded by other DNA sequences in this sample. The gene calls are TRBV6-5 and TRBJ1-2, with a possible D match to TRBD1 (5 bases). In germline, CDR1 is MNHEY, CDR2 SVGAGI. The CDR3 is made up of 12 amino acids. V shed 5 bases and J shed 5 bases, with 9 bases lying between them. The CDR3 nucleotides are TGTGCCAGCAGTCCCCAGGGTTATGGCTACACCTTC. This gives the protein CASSPQGYGYTF.

The chain recombines TRBV6-5 with TRBJ1-2; possibly TRBD1 for D (5 bases). Looked up from germline, CDR1 is MNHEY and CDR2 is SVGAGI. The length of the CDR3 is 13 residues. V shed 6 bases and J shed 6 bases, with 14 bases lying between them. Here the CDR3 DNA reads TGTGCCAGCAGGGAGGGACCAGACAATGGCTACACCTTC. It encodes CASREGPDNGYTF.

The CDR3 here is CASSLGGGGPSEKLFF. CDR3 sequence (DNA): TGCGCCAGCAGCTTGGGAGGAGGGGGCCCATCTGAAAAACTGTTTTTT. V is TRBV5-1 and J is TRBJ1-4; 7 nucleotides agree with TRBD1. The CDR3 totals 16 residues. Germline V gene data show CDR1 as SGHRS and CDR2 as YFSETQ. V gave up 0 bases and J gave up 7 bases; unmatched junction bases: 9. The entire variable domain, with the rest obtained from reference TRBV5-1 and TRBJ1-4, is as follows: KAGVTQTPRYLIKTRGQQVTLSCSPISGHRSVSWYQQTPGQGLQFLFEYFSETQRNKGNFPGRFSGRQFSNSRSEMNVSTLELGDSALYLCASSLGGGGPSEKLFFGSGTQLSVL.

The chain uses TRBV19 and TRBJ1-3, with D possibly matching TRBD1 (6 bases). The CDR3 is 15 residues long. CDR1 and CDR2 (germline): LNHDA, SQIVND (reference sequence). V dropped 6 bases and J dropped 1 base, with 13 bases sitting between them. CDR3 sequence reads: CASRTQGFSGNTIYF. For the CDR3, the DNA is TGTGCCAGTAGGACTCAGGGGTTTTCTGGAAACACCATATATTTT.

About this clone: Other DNA sequences within the sample encode an identical CDR3. The rearrangement joins TRBV5-1 to TRBJ2-7; 9 nucleotides align to TRBD1. The CDR3 is 14 amino acids. With V trimmed by 3 bases and J by 2 bases, 3 bases remained unmatched. CDR1 and CDR2 from the germline V gene are SGHRS and YFSETQ. The CDR3 nucleotides read TGCGCCAGCAGCTGGGGACAGGGAACCTACGAGCAGTACTTC. Translation: CASSWGQGTYEQYF.

The genes are TRBV6-1 and TRBJ2-7, with 8 positions matching TRBD2. CDR3 length equals 16 residues. Per the germline V gene, CDR1 is MNHNS and CDR2 is SASEGT. Losses at the gene ends were 4 bases for V and 0 bases for J; bases not matched to a gene: 8. DNA for the CDR3: TGTGCCAGCAGTGGGCCACGAGCGGGGGCCTCCTACGAGCAGTACTTC. It translates to CASSGPRAGASYEQYF.

The sample holds a few counts of this clone. The gene calls are TRBV7-2 and TRBJ1-5; TRBD1 is a possible D gene (6 bases). This CDR3 is 15 amino acids long. Germline-derived CDR1 and CDR2 are SGHTA and FQGNSA. The V and J ends lost 6 bases and 4 bases respectively, with 16 bases between them. The CDR3 region has the DNA TGTGCCAGCAGGCTTGGGATGCAGGGGAATCAGCCCCAGCATTTT. This codes for CASRLGMQGNQPQHF. Looking up the rest from reference TRBV7-2 and TRBJ1-5 gives the full variable domain: GAGVSQSPSNKVTEKGKDVELRCDPISGHTALYWYRQSLGQGLEFLIYFQGNSAPDKSGLPSDRFSAERTGGSVSTLTIQRTQQEDSAVYLCASRLGMQGNQPQHFGDGTRLSIL.

The genes are TRBV5-4 and TRBJ1-2; a possible D gene is TRBD1 (5 bases). This CDR3 has 14 residues. The ends were cut back, 0 bases at V and 6 bases at J, with 12 bases in the middle. Germline assignment: CDR1 SGHNT and CDR2 YYREEE (reference sequence). The CDR3 DNA follows: TGTGCCAGCAGCTTGGGAGTGGCGGGGGATGGCTACACCTTC. It is translated as CASSLGVAGDGYTF. Drawing the rest from reference TRBV5-4 and TRBJ1-2, the complete variable domain is ETGVTQSPTHLIKTRGQQVTLRCSSQSGHNTVSWYQQALGQGPQFIFQYYREEENGRGNFPPRFSGLQFPNYSSELNVNALELDDSALYLCASSLGVAGDGYTFGSGTRLTVV.

The table lists this clone with a count of one. The chain is built from TRBV11-2 and TRBJ2-2; a weak D match, TRBD1 (5 bases). The ends were cut back, 5 bases at V and 5 bases at J, with 12 bases in the middle. Germline loops: CDR1 SGHAT, CDR2 FQNNGV. This CDR3 is 14 amino acids long. The CDR3 sequence: CASSKTGETGELFF. The CDR3 DNA sequence: TGTGCCAGCAGCAAAACAGGCGAAACCGGGGAGCTGTTTTTT.

The chain combines TRBV30 with TRBJ2-5; D may be TRBD2 (7 bases). Germline V gives CDR1 GTSNPN, CDR2 SVGIG (reference sequence). The CDR3 loop spans 14 amino acids. V was clipped by 5 bases and J by 5 bases, with 18 bases between them. The CDR3 DNA sequence: TGTGCCTGGCGATTCGGGGGGCGAGGGGAGACCCAGTACTTC. This codes for CAWRFGGRGETQYF.